These T cell receptor beta chains were read from a single sample in a study of cytomegalovirus exposure and HLA in healthy donors. Sequencing was performed with immunoSEQ multiplex PCR; in TCRdb, only in-frame clones are kept and a portion is missing. The sample contains more than 150,000 clones, over 75% of which appear only once. The material sequenced was PBMCs. The source of these receptors is a man aged 18-30 years in good health and CMV-seropositive. Both conserved end residues are part of each CDR3. D genes are given only for firm matches. Clone size, where shown, is once, few, many, or a class for clones that have expanded.

>TRBJ2-7|NA|TRBV19|NA
CASTPGSTYEQYF
TGTGCCAGTACCCCGGGGAGCACCTACGAGCAGTACTTC
>TRBJ2-1|NA|TRBV7-2|NA
CASAGGDYNEQFF
TGTGCCTCCGCCGGCGGGGATTACAATGAGCAGTTCTTC
>TRBJ1-6|NA|TRBV2|once
CASKVGGSSYNSPLHF
TGTGCCAGCAAGGTCGGGGGAAGCTCCTATAATTCACCCCTCCACTTT
>TRBJ2-2|NA|TRBV5-1|NA
CASSRTHPNTGELFF
TGCGCCAGCAGCAGGACACACCCAAACACCGGGGAGCTGTTTTTT
>TRBJ1-1|NA|TRBV27|NA
CASSLSGLTEAFF
TGTGCCAGCAGTTTATCTGGGCTCACTGAAGCTTTCTTT
>TRBJ2-4|TRBD1|TRBV2|NA
CASRETGTKNIQYF
TGTGCCAGCAGGGAGACAGGGACCAAAAACATTCAGTACTTC
>TRBJ1-2|TRBD1|TRBV7-3|NA
CASSIPGDRGEEGYTF
TGTGCCAGCAGTATACCCGGGGACAGGGGAGAGGAAGGCTACACCTTC
>TRBJ1-2|NA|TRBV20-1|NA
CSARDYTF
TGCAGTGCCCGAGACTACACCTTC
>TRBJ2-7|NA|TRBV6-1|NA
CASNVGGSSYEQYF
TGTGCCAGCAACGTAGGGGGTAGCTCCTACGAGCAGTACTTC
>TRBJ2-5|TRBD1|TRBV6-6|NA
CASSYPGTGTQETQYF
TGTGCCAGCAGTTACCCGGGGACAGGGACCCAAGAGACCCAGTACTTC
>TRBJ2-7|TRBD1|TRBV5-6|NA
CASSPPAPDRGSYEQYF
TGTGCCAGCAGCCCACCCGCCCCAGACAGGGGCTCCTACGAGCAGTACTTC
>TRBJ2-5|NA|TRBV9|NA
CASSVEGLQPGAQYF
TGTGCCAGCAGCGTAGAGGGTTTGCAACCCGGGGCCCAGTACTTC
>TRBJ1-2|TRBD1|TRBV6-5|NA
CASSYSGQGISGYTF
TGTGCCAGCAGTTACTCGGGACAGGGAATATCTGGCTACACCTTC
>TRBJ1-2|NA|TRBV30|NA
CAWSVLGFGYTF
TGTGCCTGGAGTGTACTAGGGTTCGGCTACACCTTC
>TRBJ1-1|NA|TRBV30|few
CAWSVGSAGTDAFF
TGTGCCTGGAGTGTAGGTTCGGCAGGCACTGACGCTTTTTTT
>TRBJ2-1|TRBD2|TRBV9|once
CASSVEAGGYNEQFF
TGTGCCAGCAGCGTAGAAGCGGGGGGATACAATGAGCAGTTCTTC
>TRBJ1-3|TRBD1|TRBV7-9|NA
CASKDRGPGNTIYF
TGTGCCAGCAAAGACAGGGGACCTGGAAACACCATATATTTT
>TRBJ2-3|TRBD2|TRBV6-6|once
CASSYTSGVGDTQYF
TGTGCCAGCAGTTACACTAGCGGGGTTGGGGATACGCAGTATTTT
>TRBJ1-6|NA|TRBV10-1|NA
CASRSDRGNSPLHF
TGCGCCAGCCGATCCGATAGGGGCAATTCACCCCTCCACTTT
>TRBJ1-2|NA|TRBV25-1|NA
CASSESVRAGPNYGYTF
TGTGCCAGCAGTGAATCGGTTAGGGCAGGGCCTAACTATGGCTACACCTTC
>TRBJ2-1|TRBD2|TRBV11-3|once
CASSPKRGGYNEQFF
TGTGCCAGCAGCCCCAAGCGGGGGGGATACAATGAGCAGTTCTTC
>TRBJ1-1|TRBD1|TRBV7-8|NA
CASSPGTGVGNTEAFF
TGTGCCAGCAGCCCCGGGACAGGGGTTGGGAACACTGAAGCTTTCTTT
>TRBJ1-1|NA|TRBV2|NA
CASSSQGPGGADTEAFF
TGTGCCAGCTCGTCCCAGGGACCGGGGGGCGCCGACACTGAAGCTTTCTTT
>TRBJ1-1|NA|TRBV29-1|NA
CSVEVQVNTEAFF
TGCAGCGTTGAGGTACAGGTAAACACTGAAGCTTTCTTT
>TRBJ1-2|TRBD1|TRBV23-1|NA
CASRKRTGANYGYTF
TGCGCCAGCAGGAAGAGGACAGGAGCTAACTATGGCTACACCTTC
>TRBJ2-2|NA|TRBV11-2|NA
CASIDQGPFYTGELFF
TGTGCCAGCATCGATCAGGGGCCTTTCTACACCGGGGAGCTGTTTTTT
>TRBJ1-5|NA|TRBV7-9|NA
CASSPTSGQGQPQHF
TGTGCCAGCAGCCCGACCTCGGGCCAGGGTCAGCCCCAGCATTTT
>TRBJ1-2|NA|TRBV7-9|NA
CASSLDSSYGYTF
TGTGCCAGCAGCTTAGACAGCAGCTATGGCTACACCTTC
>TRBJ1-1|TRBD1|TRBV7-2|NA
CASSLTGERNTEAFF
TGTGCCAGCAGTCTGACAGGGGAGCGGAACACTGAAGCTTTCTTT